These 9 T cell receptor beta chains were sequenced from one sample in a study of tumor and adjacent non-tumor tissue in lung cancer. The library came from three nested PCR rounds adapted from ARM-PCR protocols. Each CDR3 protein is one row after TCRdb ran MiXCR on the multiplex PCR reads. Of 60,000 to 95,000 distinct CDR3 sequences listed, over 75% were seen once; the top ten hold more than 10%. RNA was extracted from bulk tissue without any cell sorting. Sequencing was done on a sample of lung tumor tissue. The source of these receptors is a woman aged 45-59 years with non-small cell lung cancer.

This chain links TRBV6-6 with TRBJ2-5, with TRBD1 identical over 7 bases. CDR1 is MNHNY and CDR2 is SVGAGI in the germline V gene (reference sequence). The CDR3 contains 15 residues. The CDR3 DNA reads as TGTGCTAGCGAGCCGGGACAGCTCTACCAAGAGACCCAGTACTTC. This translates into CASEPGQLYQETQYF.

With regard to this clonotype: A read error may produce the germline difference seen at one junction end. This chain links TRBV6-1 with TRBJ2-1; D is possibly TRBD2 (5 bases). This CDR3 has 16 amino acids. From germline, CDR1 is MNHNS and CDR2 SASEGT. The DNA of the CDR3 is TGTGCCAGTAGTGAAGCACTAGTGGTAGGAGGAAATGAGCAGTTCTTC. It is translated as CASSEALVVGGNEQFF.

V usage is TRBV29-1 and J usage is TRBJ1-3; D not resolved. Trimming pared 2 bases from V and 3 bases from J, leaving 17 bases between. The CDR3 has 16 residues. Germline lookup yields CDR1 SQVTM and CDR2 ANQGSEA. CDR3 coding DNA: TGCAGCGTTGAAAGCTCAGTCAGGAACAGTGGAAACACCATATATTTT. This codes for CSVESSVRNSGNTIYF.

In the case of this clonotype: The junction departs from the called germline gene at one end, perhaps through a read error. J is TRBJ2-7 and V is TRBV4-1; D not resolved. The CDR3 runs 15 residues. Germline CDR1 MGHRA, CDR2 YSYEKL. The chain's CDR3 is CASSQPVTNSYEQCF. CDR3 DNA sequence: TGCGCCAGTAGCCAACCCGTGACGAACTCCTACGAGCAGTGCTTC.

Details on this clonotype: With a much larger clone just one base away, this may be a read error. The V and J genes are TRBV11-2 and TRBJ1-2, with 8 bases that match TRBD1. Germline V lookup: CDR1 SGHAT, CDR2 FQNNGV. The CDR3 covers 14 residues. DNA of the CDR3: TGTGCCAGCAGCTTAGCGGGACAGGACTATGGCTGCACCTTC. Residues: CASSLAGQDYGCTF. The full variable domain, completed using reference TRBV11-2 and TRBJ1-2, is EAGVAQSPRYKIIEKRQSVAFWCNPISGHATLYWYQQILGQGPKLLIQFQNNGVVDDSQLPKDRFSAERLKGVDSTLKIQPAKLEDSAVYLCASSLAGQDYGCTFGSGTRLTVV.

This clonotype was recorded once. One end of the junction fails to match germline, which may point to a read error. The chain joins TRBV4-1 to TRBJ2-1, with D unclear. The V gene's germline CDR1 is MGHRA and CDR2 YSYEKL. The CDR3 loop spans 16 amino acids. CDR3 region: CASSQYRSPSYNKQFF. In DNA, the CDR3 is TGTGCCAGCAGCCAATATCGTTCCCCGTCCTACAATAAGCAGTTCTTC.

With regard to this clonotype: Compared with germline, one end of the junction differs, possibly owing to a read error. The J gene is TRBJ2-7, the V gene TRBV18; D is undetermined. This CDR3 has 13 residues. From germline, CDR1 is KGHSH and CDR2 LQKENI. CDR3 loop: CASSPPSLYEQYF. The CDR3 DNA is TGTGCCAGCTCACCACCGAGCCTCTACGAGCAGTACTTT.

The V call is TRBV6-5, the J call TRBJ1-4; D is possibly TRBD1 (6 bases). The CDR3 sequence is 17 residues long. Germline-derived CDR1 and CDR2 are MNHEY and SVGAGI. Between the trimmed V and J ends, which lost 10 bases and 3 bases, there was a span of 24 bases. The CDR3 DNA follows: TGTGCCAACAGCCATCTTAATACGGGGGGCTCTAATGAAAAACTGTTTTTT. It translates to CANSHLNTGGSNEKLFF.

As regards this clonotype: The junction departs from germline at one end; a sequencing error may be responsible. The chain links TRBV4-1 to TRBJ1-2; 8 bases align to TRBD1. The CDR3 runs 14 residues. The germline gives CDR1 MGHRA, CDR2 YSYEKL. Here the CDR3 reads CASSQGDRNYDYTF. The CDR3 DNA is TGCGCCAGCAGTCAAGGGGACAGGAACTATGACTACACCTTC.